This entry describes one TCR beta chain. This specimen belongs to a study of blood T cell repertoires in COVID-19. The CDR3 contains 15 residues. With V trimmed by 4 bases and J by 2 bases, 4 bases remained unmatched. Germline V lookup: CDR1 LGHDT, CDR2 YNNKEL (reference sequence). Study processing details: By means of reference gene primer amplification, nucleated cell counts were estimated. Some clones are missing from TCRdb's copy, which holds only in-frame ones; the method was immunoSEQ multiplex PCR. That table supplies the V and J calls and clone size; D and trimming were determined from the DNA. The sample yields 250,000 to 300,000 clones, 90% seen once. Enrolled during active infection, Seattle patients were then followed longitudinally.

This receptor was identified in a woman in her sixties with COVID-19, enrolled during active disease. The sequenced sample was peripheral blood. V is TRBV3-1 (or the pseudogene TRBV3-2) and J is TRBJ1-2; 10 bases agree with TRBD1. The CDR3 reads CASSLRGQGNYGYTF. CDR3 bases: TGTGCCAGCAGCCTGAGGGGACAGGGGAACTATGGCTACACCTTC.